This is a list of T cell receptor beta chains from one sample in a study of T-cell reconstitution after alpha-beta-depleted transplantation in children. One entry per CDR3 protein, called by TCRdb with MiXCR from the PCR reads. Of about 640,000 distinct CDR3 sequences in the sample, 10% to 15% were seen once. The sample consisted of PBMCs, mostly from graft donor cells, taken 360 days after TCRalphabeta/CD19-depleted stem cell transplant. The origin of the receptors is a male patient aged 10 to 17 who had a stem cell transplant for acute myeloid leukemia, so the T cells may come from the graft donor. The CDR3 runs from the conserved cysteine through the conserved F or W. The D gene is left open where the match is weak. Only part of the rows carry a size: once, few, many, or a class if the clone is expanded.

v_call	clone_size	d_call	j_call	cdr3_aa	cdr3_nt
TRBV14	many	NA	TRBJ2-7	CASSQGLSSYEQYF	TGTGCCAGCAGCCAAGGACTCAGCTCCTACGAGCAGTACTTC
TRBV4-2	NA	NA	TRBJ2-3	CASSQGAASTDTQYF	TGTGCCAGCAGCCAAGGAGCGGCTAGCACAGATACGCAGTATTTT
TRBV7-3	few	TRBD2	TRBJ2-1	CASSFPSGSEANEQFF	TGTGCCAGCAGCTTCCCTAGCGGGAGCGAGGCCAATGAGCAGTTCTTC
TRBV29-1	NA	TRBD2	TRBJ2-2	CSAVLAGVGGELFF	TGCAGCGCCGTACTAGCGGGAGTCGGCGGGGAGCTGTTTTTT
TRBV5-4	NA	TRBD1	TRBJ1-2	CASGPRGLDYGYTF	TGTGCCAGCGGCCCCAGGGGGCTGGACTATGGCTACACCTTC
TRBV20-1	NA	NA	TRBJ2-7	CSARAGDYEQYF	TGCAGTGCTAGAGCAGGGGACTACGAGCAGTACTTC
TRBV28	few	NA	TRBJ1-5	CASSLSHGDMPITLYSNQPQHF	TGTGCCAGCAGTTTATCCCATGGGGACATGCCCATAACCCTCTATAGCAATCAGCCCCAGCATTTT
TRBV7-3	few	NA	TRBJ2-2	CASSLGGAAGELFF	TGTGCCAGCAGCTTAGGGGGCGCGGCCGGGGAGCTGTTTTTT
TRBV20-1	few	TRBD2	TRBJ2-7	CSARRAGDYEQYF	TGCAGTGCCAGAAGGGCGGGAGACTACGAGCAGTACTTC
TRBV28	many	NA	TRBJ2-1	CASSLRLSSYNEQFF	TGTGCCAGCAGTTTAAGACTTTCCTCCTACAATGAGCAGTTCTTC
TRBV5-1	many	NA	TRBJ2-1	CASSAGPNEEQFF	TGCGCCAGCAGCGCGGGACCGAATGAAGAGCAGTTCTTC
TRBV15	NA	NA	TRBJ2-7	CATTKGVSYEQYF	TGTGCCACCACTAAAGGCGTCTCCTACGAGCAGTACTTC
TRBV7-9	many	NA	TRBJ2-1	CASSLVGRPLYNEQFF	TGTGCCAGCAGCTTAGTCGGGAGACCGTTATACAATGAGCAGTTCTTC
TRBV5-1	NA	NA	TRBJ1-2	CASSPRQGSPNYGYTF	TGCGCCAGCAGCCCAAGGCAGGGATCCCCTAACTATGGCTACACCTTC
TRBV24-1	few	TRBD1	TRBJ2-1	CATSDPDRESNEQFF	TGTGCCACCAGTGACCCGGACAGGGAATCAAATGAGCAGTTCTTC
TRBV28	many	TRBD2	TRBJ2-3	CATGLAGVRRTQYF	TGTGCCACGGGACTAGCGGGAGTTCGTCGTACGCAGTATTTT
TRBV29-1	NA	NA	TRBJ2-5	CSVEDRMGQETQYF	TGCAGCGTTGAAGATCGGATGGGCCAAGAGACCCAGTACTTC
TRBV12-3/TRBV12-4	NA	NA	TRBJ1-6	CASNPPTDNSPLHF	TGTGCCAGCAACCCTCCGACAGATAATTCACCCCTCCACTTT
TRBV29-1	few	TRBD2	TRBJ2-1	CSVVAGGPYNEQFF	TGCAGCGTCGTAGCGGGAGGCCCATACAATGAGCAGTTCTTC
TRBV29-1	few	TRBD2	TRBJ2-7	CSVAAGGVGEQYF	TGCAGCGTTGCAGCGGGGGGGGTGGGGGAGCAGTACTTC
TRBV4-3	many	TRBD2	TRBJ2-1	CASSQDLLAFSYNEQFF	TGCGCCAGCAGCCAAGATTTACTAGCGTTTTCCTACAATGAGCAGTTCTTC
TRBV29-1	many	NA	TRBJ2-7	CSGKGPYEQYF	TGCAGCGGAAAAGGGCCTTACGAGCAGTACTTC
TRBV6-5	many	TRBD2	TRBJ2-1	CASSYSGTSGIGEQFF	TGTGCCAGCAGTTACTCAGGGACTAGCGGGATAGGTGAGCAGTTCTTC